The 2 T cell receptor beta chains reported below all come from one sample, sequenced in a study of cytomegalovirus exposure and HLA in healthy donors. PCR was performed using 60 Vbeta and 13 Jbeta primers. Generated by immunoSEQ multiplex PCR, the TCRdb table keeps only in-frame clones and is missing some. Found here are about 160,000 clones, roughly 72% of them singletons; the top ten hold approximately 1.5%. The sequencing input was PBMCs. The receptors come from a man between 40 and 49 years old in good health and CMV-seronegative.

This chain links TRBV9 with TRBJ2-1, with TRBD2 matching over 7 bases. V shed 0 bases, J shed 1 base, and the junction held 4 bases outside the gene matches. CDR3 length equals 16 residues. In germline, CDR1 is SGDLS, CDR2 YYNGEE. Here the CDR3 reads CASSVGGGRSYNEQFF. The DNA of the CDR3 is TGTGCCAGCAGCGTAGGGGGCGGGAGATCCTACAATGAGCAGTTCTTC.

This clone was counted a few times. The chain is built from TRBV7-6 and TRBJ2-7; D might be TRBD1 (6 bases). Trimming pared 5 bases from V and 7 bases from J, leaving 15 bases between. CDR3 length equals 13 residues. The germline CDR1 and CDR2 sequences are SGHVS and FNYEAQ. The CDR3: CASSGTLGREQYV. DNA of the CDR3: TGTGCCAGCAGCGGGACATTGGGGAGAGAGCAGTACGTC.